This T cell receptor (beta chain) was retrieved from a study of cytomegalovirus exposure and HLA in healthy donors. This CDR3 region has 13 residues. Germline V lookup: CDR1 ENHRY, CDR2 SYGVKD. V dropped 9 bases and J dropped 1 base, with 12 bases sitting between them. Primers for the PCR totalled 60 Vbeta and 13 Jbeta. The assay was immunoSEQ multiplex PCR, and TCRdb's table has in-frame clones only and misses some. The data contain hundreds of thousands of clones, about 75% of them singletons. This sequence originates from a female donor in good health and CMV-seronegative. V usage is TRBV10-3 and J usage is TRBJ1-1; a possible D gene is TRBD1 (5 bases). Sequenced material: PBMCs. CDR3 region: CAIRKGSNTEAFF. The CDR3 DNA is TGTGCCATTCGGAAGGGGTCGAACACTGAAGCTTTCTTT.